Shown below are 2 T cell receptor beta chains from a single sample sequenced in a study of T cell repertoires in cytomegalovirus infection. These receptors are not linked to any known antigen. Each CDR3 protein is one row after TCRdb ran MiXCR on the reads. The sample lists roughly 920,000 distinct CDR3 sequences; about a third were seen once. The sample was cultured CD8+ T cells from PBMCs, taken from culture after CMV antigen stimulation. The source of these receptors is a human donor in good health (CMV status not recorded). Some clones in this sample may be carry-over from other donors' samples.

This chain uses TRBV11-2 with TRBJ2-1, with D hard to call. CDR1 is SGHAT, CDR2 FQNNGV, per germline. The CDR3 runs to 15 residues. Trimming removed 1 base at V and 0 bases at J, with 7 bases between. The CDR3 nucleotides are TGTGCCAGCAGCTTAGTTTCGAGCTCCTACAATGAGCAGTTCTTC. This encodes CASSLVSSSYNEQFF.

This clonotype was counted a few times. V usage is TRBV28 and J usage is TRBJ2-1; maybe TRBD1 (6 bases). The CDR3 has 16 amino acids. Trimming took off 6 bases at V and 7 bases at J, with 22 bases between the two ends. Germline CDR1 reads MDHEN; CDR2 reads SYDVKM. Written as DNA, the CDR3 is TGTGCCAGCAGCCTCGATCGACAGGTTCAACGGAATGAGCAGTTCTTC. Its protein is CASSLDRQVQRNEQFF.